These 12 T cell receptor beta chains were all obtained from the same sample, sequenced in a study of long-term antiretroviral therapy in people with HIV. The libraries were made with immunoSEQ v3.0 at survey level. Here immunoSEQ multiplex PCR was the method, and the copy in TCRdb shows in-frame clones only, minus some. Of 20,000 to 25,000 clones in the sample, 70% to 80% are singletons; the top ten hold 12%. Sequenced here: unsorted PBMCs, sampled approximately 1.8 years before starting antiretroviral therapy. The receptors stem from a woman aged 40 to 49 with HIV.

The V and J genes are TRBV5-1 and TRBJ2-2; 10 bases agree with TRBD2. V was pared by 4 bases and J by 5 bases, with 11 bases of the junction left unmatched. This CDR3 has 17 amino acids. The V gene's germline CDR1 is SGHRS and CDR2 YFSETQ. The CDR3 bases are TGCGCCAGCAGCCTAGCTCAGGGACTAGCGAGAACCGGGGAGCTGTTTTTT. Protein product: CASSLAQGLARTGELFF.

The chain employs TRBV6-1 and TRBJ1-2, with a possible D match to TRBD1 (5 bases). From germline, CDR1 is MNHNS and CDR2 SASEGT. V gave up 2 bases and J gave up 8 bases, with 21 bases separating them. The CDR3 is 16 amino acids. The DNA for the CDR3 is TGTGCCAGCAGTGAATGGGACGGGGGACTATCGGAGGGCTACACCTTC. Translation gives CASSEWDGGLSEGYTF.

This rearrangement joins TRBV10-3 to TRBJ1-1; unclear D gene. V was cut by 8 bases and J by 1 base, with 14 bases left in between. This CDR3 spans 14 amino acids. From germline, CDR1 is ENHRY and CDR2 SYGVKD. This CDR3 reads CAISSFDKNTEAFF. The CDR3 DNA reads TGTGCCATCTCTTCCTTCGACAAGAACACTGAAGCTTTCTTT.

A few counts support this clone. The chain combines TRBV7-9 with TRBJ2-7; 7 nucleotides line up with TRBD1. Looked up from germline, CDR1 is SEHNR and CDR2 is FQNEAQ (reference sequence). CDR3 length: 14 residues. The V and J ends lost 5 bases and 6 bases, in that order; junction bases with no gene match: 10. CDR3 DNA: TGTGCCAGCAGCCTAGGACAGGACTCTACCGAGCAGTACTTC. Translation: CASSLGQDSTEQYF.

This chain uses TRBV5-5 with TRBJ1-2, with 10 bases lining up with TRBD1. V shed 4 bases and J 7 bases; nucleotides not matched to a gene: 7. CDR3 length equals 14 residues. The V gene's germline CDR1 is SGHKS and CDR2 YYEKEE (reference sequence). The CDR3 sequence is CASSPGQGVGGYTF. As DNA, the CDR3 is TGTGCCAGCAGCCCCGGACAGGGGGTGGGTGGCTACACCTTC.

The chain employs TRBV9 and TRBJ2-5; 12 nucleotides agree with TRBD2. The CDR3 is 16 amino acids. V gave up 0 bases and J gave up 2 bases; unmatched junction bases: 2. CDR1 and CDR2 (germline): SGDLS, YYNGEE. The CDR3 DNA reads as TGTGCCAGCAGCGTAGGGACTAGCGGGAAACAAGAGACCCAGTACTTC. This codes for CASSVGTSGKQETQYF.

V is TRBV21-1 and J is TRBJ2-7. TRBV21-1 is shown as a pseudogene. The CDR3 spans 17 residues. CDR3 nucleotide sequence: TGTGCCAGCAGCAAAGGAGAGGACGGCTGCAGCTCCTACGAGCAGTACTTC. Translating it yields CASSKGEDGCSSYEQYF.

V usage is TRBV25-1 and J usage is TRBJ2-7; the D is unclear. Trimming cost V 0 bases and J 2 bases, with 11 bases left between them. Germline CDR1 reads MGHDK; CDR2 reads SYGVNS. The CDR3 sequence is 15 residues long. DNA for the CDR3: TGTGCCAGCAGTGAATATCGGGTCACTACCTACGAGCAGTACTTC. Its translation is CASSEYRVTTYEQYF.

The chain couples TRBV7-9 to TRBJ1-2, with D maybe TRBD1 (6 bases). V was pared by 5 bases and J by 6 bases, with 16 bases between. The germline V gene encodes CDR1 SEHNR and CDR2 FQNEAQ (reference sequence). The length of the CDR3 is 14 residues. The CDR3 DNA is TGTGCCAGCAGCGATCTCGGCAGGGGCGATGGCTACACCTTC. Translation: CASSDLGRGDGYTF. The full variable domain, in which reference TRBV7-9 and TRBJ1-2 provide the parts outside the CDR3, is DTGVSQNPRHKITKRGQNVTFRCDPISEHNRLYWYRQTLGQGPEFLTYFQNEAQLEKSRLLSDRFSAERPKGSFSTLEIQRTEQGDSAMYLCASSDLGRGDGYTFGSGTRLTVV.

The gene calls are TRBV7-8 and TRBJ2-7; unclear D gene. CDR3 length: 11 residues. Per germline, CDR1 SGHVS and CDR2 FQNEAQ. The ends were cut back, 6 bases at V and 6 bases at J, with 9 bases in the middle. The CDR3 DNA sequence: TGTGCCAGCAGGAAGGAAGGCGAGCAGTACTTC. It is translated as CASRKEGEQYF.

The V gene is TRBV6-1, the J gene TRBJ2-6; D unclear. This CDR3 contains 14 residues. The V gene's germline CDR1 is MNHNS and CDR2 SASEGT. Trimming pared 4 bases from V and 6 bases from J, leaving 10 bases between. The CDR3 sequence is CASSVPGAANVLTF. CDR3 sequence (DNA): TGTGCCAGCAGTGTGCCAGGCGCGGCCAACGTCCTGACTTTC.

This chain joins TRBV6-5 and TRBJ1-5; 8 nucleotides align to TRBD1. CDR1 is MNHEY and CDR2 is SVGAGI in the germline V gene. J gave up 4 bases and V 3 bases, and 2 bases lay outside the gene matches. The CDR3 covers 14 residues. CDR3 amino acids: CASSYRTGNQPQHF. In nucleotides, the CDR3 is TGTGCCAGCAGTTATAGGACAGGGAATCAGCCCCAGCATTTT.